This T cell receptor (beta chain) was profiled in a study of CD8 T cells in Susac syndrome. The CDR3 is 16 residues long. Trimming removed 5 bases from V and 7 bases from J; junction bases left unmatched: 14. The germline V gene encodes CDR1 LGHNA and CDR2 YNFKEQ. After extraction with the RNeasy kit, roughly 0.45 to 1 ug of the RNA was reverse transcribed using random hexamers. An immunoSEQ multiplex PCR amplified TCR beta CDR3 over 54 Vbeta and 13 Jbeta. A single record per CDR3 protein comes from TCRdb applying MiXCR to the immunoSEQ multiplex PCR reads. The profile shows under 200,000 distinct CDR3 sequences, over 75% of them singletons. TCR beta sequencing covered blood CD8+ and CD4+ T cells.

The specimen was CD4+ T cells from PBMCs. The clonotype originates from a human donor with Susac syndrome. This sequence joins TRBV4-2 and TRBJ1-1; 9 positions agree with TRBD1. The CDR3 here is CASSTGQGTHHVEAFF. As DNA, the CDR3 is TGTGCCAGCAGCACGGGACAGGGTACCCACCACGTTGAAGCTTTCTTT.